This T cell receptor (beta chain) was observed in a study of identical twins. A universal primer site was incorporated via template switching, and the cDNA contained unique molecular identifiers. Using its own MiXCR run on the 5' RACE reads, TCRdb lists one record per CDR3 protein. The table includes 450,000 to 650,000 distinct CDR3 sequences, approximately 16% detected once. The length of the CDR3 is 14 residues. The germline gives CDR1 LGHDT, CDR2 YNNKEL (reference sequence). V gave up 3 bases and J gave up 4 bases, with 13 bases separating them. Only healthy Caucasians were included as donors. This clonotype was found a few times. The antigen is undetermined. Study-wide findings and caveats: Cord blood's abundant beta clonotypes had fewer insertions, unlike memory repertoires. Modelling underestimated the level of out-of-frame TCR alpha sharing observed in monozygotic twins.

In addition, the sample was reused for a study of yellow fever vaccine responses in identical twins.

The TCR originated in a woman between 18 and 29 years old in good health. The gene calls are TRBV3-1 and TRBJ2-7, with a weak D call TRBD1 (7 bases). Sequences were obtained from CD4+ T cells sorted from blood. The CDR3 coding sequence is TGTGCCAGCAGCCAGGGCAGGGGGAGGTACGAGCAGTACTTC. Its translation is CASSQGRGRYEQYF.